This T cell receptor beta chain was sequenced during a study of T cell repertoires in cytomegalovirus infection. Study-wide context: CMV epitopes used comprised recently identified HLA-C-restricted ones and well-studied HLA-B-restricted ones.

Germline V lookup: CDR1 SEHNR, CDR2 FQNEAQ (reference sequence). J gave up 0 bases and V 4 bases, and 18 bases lay outside the gene matches. This CDR3 has 19 amino acids. As for this clonotype: The antigen is undetermined.

Study-wide points: Dominating the ex vivo response were HLA-C-restricted CMV-specific TCR beta clonotypes.

From the reads, TCRdb called clonotypes with MiXCR, one entry per CDR3 protein. The sample has approximately 910,000 distinct CDR3 sequences; approximately 33% are singletons. Sequencing used cultured CD8+ T cells from PBMCs, obtained from culture after CMV antigen stimulation. The clonotype was recovered from a human donor in good health (CMV status not recorded). Some clones in this sample may be carry-over from other donors' samples. The V gene is TRBV7-9, the J gene TRBJ2-7, with 7 bases identical to TRBD2. The CDR3 DNA follows: TGTGCCAGCAGCTCCGCGGGAGTTTTGGGTACGGGTAGCTCCTACGAGCAGTACTTC. Its translation is CASSSAGVLGTGSSYEQYF.